The rows below give T cell receptor beta chains drawn from one sample of a study of blood T cell repertoires in COVID-19. This table comes from immunoSEQ multiplex PCR, and its TCRdb copy is limited to in-frame clones, with some not included. Of about 180,000 clones listed, around 85% are singletons. The sequencing input was peripheral blood. The receptor set was obtained from a man older than 75 with COVID-19, enrolled during active disease. Both conserved end residues are part of each CDR3. A D gene is named only where the DNA matches it firmly. Where a row states a size, it is once, few, many or the class of an expanded clone; other rows omit it.

v_gene: TRBV7-6; j_gene: TRBJ1-6; abundance: -; d_gene: TRBD1; CDR3aa: CASSKQGDSPLHF; CDR3nt: TGTGCCAGCAGCAAACAGGGGGACTCACCCCTCCACTTT
v_gene: TRBV10-3; j_gene: TRBJ2-3; abundance: -; d_gene: TRBD2; CDR3aa: CAISGRGSGGATDTQYF; CDR3nt: TGTGCCATCAGTGGGCGGGGTTCCGGGGGGGCCACAGATACGCAGTATTTT
v_gene: TRBV6-6; j_gene: TRBJ2-7; abundance: -; d_gene: TRBD1; CDR3aa: CASTFGQGAAYEQYF; CDR3nt: TGTGCCAGCACCTTCGGACAGGGGGCAGCCTACGAGCAGTACTTC
v_gene: TRBV9; j_gene: TRBJ2-1; abundance: -; d_gene: -; CDR3aa: CASSVGESYNEQFF; CDR3nt: TGTGCCAGCAGCGTAGGGGAGTCCTACAATGAGCAGTTCTTC
v_gene: TRBV6-5; j_gene: TRBJ2-7; abundance: once; d_gene: TRBD1; CDR3aa: CASSFGQGRGNEQYF; CDR3nt: TGTGCCAGCAGCTTCGGACAGGGCCGAGGGAACGAGCAGTACTTC
v_gene: TRBV3-1/TRBV3-2; j_gene: TRBJ2-1; abundance: -; d_gene: TRBD2; CDR3aa: CASSPYPLAGGIYNEQFF; CDR3nt: TGTGCCAGCAGCCCCTACCCCTTAGCGGGGGGGATTTACAATGAGCAGTTCTTC
v_gene: TRBV11-2; j_gene: TRBJ1-2; abundance: -; d_gene: -; CDR3aa: CASSLDLGPGVYGYTF; CDR3nt: TGTGCCAGCAGCTTAGATCTAGGACCGGGGGTCTATGGCTACACCTTC
v_gene: TRBV6-6; j_gene: TRBJ1-5; abundance: -; d_gene: TRBD1; CDR3aa: CASSWRGQGSQPQHF; CDR3nt: TGTGCCAGCAGCTGGCGGGGACAGGGGAGTCAGCCCCAGCATTTT
v_gene: TRBV10-2; j_gene: TRBJ1-5; abundance: -; d_gene: TRBD1; CDR3aa: CASSTTGGGGGPQHF; CDR3nt: TGCGCCAGCAGCACAACAGGGGGCGGCGGGGGGCCCCAGCATTTT
v_gene: TRBV11-3; j_gene: TRBJ2-7; abundance: -; d_gene: TRBD1; CDR3aa: CASSPYADRARGGEQYF; CDR3nt: TGTGCCAGCAGCCCCTATGCGGACAGGGCGAGGGGTGGCGAGCAGTACTTC
v_gene: TRBV6-5; j_gene: TRBJ2-3; abundance: -; d_gene: TRBD1; CDR3aa: CASRPGQGTDTQYF; CDR3nt: TGTGCCAGCAGGCCCGGACAGGGAACAGATACGCAGTATTTT
v_gene: TRBV28; j_gene: TRBJ1-5; abundance: -; d_gene: -; CDR3aa: CASSRDRNQPQHF; CDR3nt: TGTGCCAGCAGTAGAGACAGGAATCAGCCCCAGCATTTT
v_gene: TRBV4-2; j_gene: TRBJ1-1; abundance: -; d_gene: TRBD1; CDR3aa: CASSPPRGGRTEAFF; CDR3nt: TGTGCCAGCAGCCCTCCCCGAGGGGGCAGGACTGAAGCTTTCTTT
v_gene: TRBV6-1; j_gene: TRBJ1-2; abundance: -; d_gene: -; CDR3aa: CASILTANYGYTF; CDR3nt: TGTGCCAGCATCCTGACAGCTAACTATGGCTACACCTTC
v_gene: TRBV27; j_gene: TRBJ1-2; abundance: -; d_gene: TRBD1; CDR3aa: CASSPDRNGYGYTF; CDR3nt: TGTGCCAGCAGCCCGGACAGGAATGGGTATGGCTACACCTTC
v_gene: TRBV2; j_gene: TRBJ2-2; abundance: -; d_gene: TRBD2; CDR3aa: CASRREGITGELFF; CDR3nt: TGTGCCAGCAGAAGGGAGGGGATCACCGGGGAGCTGTTTTTT
v_gene: TRBV2; j_gene: TRBJ2-7; abundance: -; d_gene: -; CDR3aa: CASTEGQGGSYEQYF; CDR3nt: TGTGCCAGCACCGAAGGACAGGGAGGGTCCTACGAGCAGTACTTC
v_gene: TRBV7-3; j_gene: TRBJ2-2; abundance: few; d_gene: TRBD2; CDR3aa: CASSSSGGGSTGELFF; CDR3nt: TGTGCCAGCAGCTCGAGCGGGGGGGGGAGCACCGGGGAGCTGTTTTTT
v_gene: TRBV3-1/TRBV3-2; j_gene: TRBJ2-1; abundance: once; d_gene: TRBD1; CDR3aa: CASSPGDRGWGEQFF; CDR3nt: TGTGCCAGCAGCCCAGGGGACAGGGGTTGGGGTGAGCAGTTCTTC
v_gene: TRBV19; j_gene: TRBJ1-5; abundance: -; d_gene: TRBD1; CDR3aa: CASSTRQGGNQPQHF; CDR3nt: TGTGCCAGTAGTACAAGACAGGGAGGCAATCAGCCCCAGCATTTT
v_gene: TRBV5-1; j_gene: TRBJ1-3; abundance: few; d_gene: -; CDR3aa: CASSPTGQTGNTIYF; CDR3nt: TGCGCCAGCAGCCCAACTGGACAGACCGGAAACACCATATATTTT
v_gene: TRBV3-1/TRBV3-2; j_gene: TRBJ2-7; abundance: -; d_gene: -; CDR3aa: CASSFGQGGKYF; CDR3nt: TGTGCCAGCAGTTTCGGACAGGGAGGGAAGTACTTC
v_gene: TRBV7-9; j_gene: TRBJ1-2; abundance: -; d_gene: -; CDR3aa: CASSTEVGYTF; CDR3nt: TGTGCCAGCAGCACGGAGGTAGGCTACACCTTC
v_gene: TRBV9; j_gene: TRBJ1-4; abundance: few; d_gene: -; CDR3aa: CASSPDPGAEEKLFF; CDR3nt: TGTGCCAGCAGCCCAGATCCAGGCGCAGAGGAAAAACTGTTTTTT
v_gene: TRBV18; j_gene: TRBJ2-2; abundance: few; d_gene: -; CDR3aa: CASSPDIANTGELFF; CDR3nt: TGTGCCAGCTCACCCGACATAGCGAACACCGGGGAGCTGTTTTTT
v_gene: TRBV19; j_gene: TRBJ2-7; abundance: -; d_gene: TRBD1; CDR3aa: CASTSTGNHEQYF; CDR3nt: TGTGCCAGTACCTCGACAGGGAACCACGAGCAGTACTTC
v_gene: TRBV10-3; j_gene: TRBJ1-2; abundance: -; d_gene: TRBD1; CDR3aa: CANSPQQGQGNYGYTF; CDR3nt: TGTGCCAACTCACCCCAGCAGGGACAGGGAAACTATGGCTACACCTTC
v_gene: TRBV5-4; j_gene: TRBJ2-3; abundance: -; d_gene: TRBD2; CDR3aa: CASSPGLAGITDTQYF; CDR3nt: TGTGCCAGCAGCCCGGGACTAGCGGGGATCACAGATACGCAGTATTTT
v_gene: TRBV18; j_gene: TRBJ2-7; abundance: -; d_gene: -; CDR3aa: CASSPGWGVSYEQYF; CDR3nt: TGTGCCAGCTCACCAGGCTGGGGGGTATCGTACGAGCAGTACTTC
v_gene: TRBV6-2/TRBV6-3; j_gene: TRBJ2-3; abundance: -; d_gene: TRBD1; CDR3aa: CASSPLDRGPTDTQYF; CDR3nt: TGTGCCAGCAGTCCCCTGGACAGGGGCCCGACAGATACGCAGTATTTT
v_gene: TRBV6-5; j_gene: TRBJ1-4; abundance: -; d_gene: -; CDR3aa: CASSSAARSNEKLFF; CDR3nt: TGTGCCAGCAGTTCCGCGGCCCGGTCTAATGAAAAACTGTTTTTT
v_gene: TRBV19; j_gene: TRBJ1-1; abundance: -; d_gene: -; CDR3aa: CASMDGRVTEAFF; CDR3nt: TGTGCCAGTATGGACGGCAGGGTGACTGAAGCTTTCTTT
v_gene: TRBV18; j_gene: TRBJ2-1; abundance: -; d_gene: TRBD2; CDR3aa: CASSRLAISSYNEQFF; CDR3nt: TGTGCCAGCTCAAGACTAGCCATTAGCTCCTACAATGAGCAGTTCTTC
v_gene: TRBV6-1; j_gene: TRBJ1-5; abundance: -; d_gene: -; CDR3aa: CASSEGRASNQPQHF; CDR3nt: TGTGCCAGCAGTGAAGGGAGGGCCTCCAATCAGCCCCAGCATTTT
v_gene: TRBV11-3; j_gene: TRBJ2-7; abundance: medium-sized; d_gene: TRBD1; CDR3aa: CASSYSLGQLPMPYF; CDR3nt: TGTGCCAGCAGCTATAGCCTGGGACAGCTGCCTATGCCTTACTTC
v_gene: TRBV5-1; j_gene: TRBJ2-1; abundance: -; d_gene: TRBD1; CDR3aa: CASSTGTGGNEQFF; CDR3nt: TGCGCCAGCAGTACCGGGACAGGGGGCAATGAGCAGTTCTTC
v_gene: TRBV5-4; j_gene: TRBJ2-2; abundance: -; d_gene: -; CDR3aa: CAGSLGGLLNTGELFF; CDR3nt: TGTGCCGGCAGCCTCGGCGGGCTCTTGAACACCGGGGAGCTGTTTTTT
v_gene: TRBV5-1; j_gene: TRBJ1-6; abundance: few; d_gene: -; CDR3aa: CASRAGVSYNSPLHF; CDR3nt: TGCGCCAGCAGGGCGGGGGTCTCCTATAATTCACCCCTCCACTTT
v_gene: TRBV2; j_gene: TRBJ2-3; abundance: -; d_gene: -; CDR3aa: CASSYRGKADTQYF; CDR3nt: TGTGCCAGCAGCTACCGAGGGAAGGCTGATACGCAGTATTTT
v_gene: TRBV27; j_gene: TRBJ1-2; abundance: -; d_gene: TRBD1; CDR3aa: CASSFGQGAYGYTF; CDR3nt: TGTGCCAGCAGTTTCGGACAGGGGGCCTATGGCTACACCTTC
v_gene: TRBV5-6; j_gene: TRBJ2-2; abundance: -; d_gene: -; CDR3aa: CASSLAGGYTGELFF; CDR3nt: TGTGCCAGCAGCCTAGCAGGGGGGTACACCGGGGAGCTGTTTTTT
v_gene: TRBV7-6; j_gene: TRBJ2-2; abundance: -; d_gene: -; CDR3aa: CASSRQTPNTGELFF; CDR3nt: TGTGCCAGCAGCCGCCAGACACCGAACACCGGGGAGCTGTTTTTT
v_gene: TRBV6-2/TRBV6-3; j_gene: TRBJ1-1; abundance: -; d_gene: -; CDR3aa: CASSYGLGNTEAFF; CDR3nt: TGTGCCAGCAGTTACGGGCTTGGGAACACTGAAGCTTTCTTT
v_gene: TRBV7-3; j_gene: TRBJ2-3; abundance: -; d_gene: -; CDR3aa: CASSSSGSDTQYF; CDR3nt: TGTGCCAGCAGCTCCAGCGGTTCAGATACGCAGTATTTT
v_gene: TRBV6-5; j_gene: TRBJ1-6; abundance: -; d_gene: TRBD1; CDR3aa: CASRDRGSYNSPLHF; CDR3nt: TGTGCCAGCAGGGACAGGGGCTCCTATAATTCACCCCTCCACTTT